This T cell receptor beta chain was documented in a study of blood T cell repertoires in COVID-19. As originally analysed: Estimated nucleated cell counts came from reference gene primer amplification. Libraries were prepared by immunoSEQ multiplex PCR; TCRdb keeps only in-frame clonotypes and omits some of them. For V, J and clone size, that table is used; D and trimming come from the DNA. The data show more than 200,000 clones, 88% seen once. Germline CDR1 and CDR2: MNHEY and SMNVEV (reference sequence). The V and J ends lost 6 bases and 2 bases respectively, with 11 bases between them. The CDR3 has 13 amino acids.

The sequencing input was PBMCs or T cells enriched from blood (not recorded which). The TCR originated in a woman in her 30s who had been exposed to COVID-19. The chain has TRBV27 and TRBJ2-7; a possible D gene is TRBD2 (7 bases). CDR3 DNA sequence: TGTGCCAGCAGAGGGGGAGGGCCCTACGAGCAGTACTTC. Encoded protein: CASRGGGPYEQYF.